These T cell receptor beta chains were read from a single sample in a study of cytomegalovirus exposure and HLA in healthy donors. The protocol was immunoSEQ multiplex PCR, while the TCRdb copy is restricted to in-frame clones and leaves out a portion. Altogether around 100,000 clones are present, 60% to 85% being singletons, with the ten largest covering roughly 5%. The specimen sequenced was PBMCs. The receptors stem from a female donor in good health and CMV-seropositive. Both conserved end residues are part of each CDR3. The order of the fields is clone size, J gene, V gene, D gene, CDR3 protein, CDR3 DNA. D genes are given only for firm matches. Clone size appears in some rows only: once, few, many, or a class for an expanded clone.

- | TRBJ2-7 | TRBV5-4 | TRBD2 | CASSLWAGGSYEQYF | TGTGCCAGCAGCTTGTGGGCGGGGGGCTCCTACGAGCAGTACTTC
- | TRBJ1-2 | TRBV2 | - | CASTPGLQRGYTF | TGTGCCAGCACACCGGGACTTCAACGGGGCTACACCTTC
- | TRBJ1-2 | TRBV2 | TRBD1 | CACAGTGVYGYTF | TGTGCCTGTGCCGGGACAGGGGTCTATGGCTACACCTTC
- | TRBJ1-2 | TRBV5-1 | - | CASSLEGESYGYTF | TGCGCCAGCAGCTTGGAAGGGGAAAGCTATGGCTACACCTTC
- | TRBJ2-7 | TRBV7-9 | TRBD1 | CASSATGGKYEQYF | TGTGCCAGCAGCGCGACAGGGGGCAAGTACGAGCAGTACTTC
- | TRBJ2-7 | TRBV27 | TRBD2 | CASSFSSLAGPEQYF | TGTGCCAGCAGTTTCTCGTCGCTAGCGGGACCCGAGCAGTACTTC
- | TRBJ2-3 | TRBV4-2 | TRBD2 | CASSQDAAGATDTQYF | TGTGCCAGCAGCCAAGATGCAGCGGGGGCGACAGATACGCAGTATTTT
- | TRBJ2-5 | TRBV27 | TRBD1 | CASSGAGTGEETQYF | TGTGCCAGCAGTGGGGCGGGGACAGGGGAAGAGACCCAGTACTTC
- | TRBJ2-1 | TRBV2 | TRBD2 | CASSEQRGSYNEQFF | TGTGCCAGCAGTGAACAGCGGGGGTCCTACAATGAGCAGTTCTTC
- | TRBJ2-1 | TRBV2 | - | CASGSKNEQFF | TGTGCCAGCGGCTCAAAAAATGAGCAGTTCTTC
- | TRBJ2-3 | TRBV28 | TRBD2 | CASSYIAGGEPDTQYF | TGTGCCAGCAGTTATATAGCGGGAGGGGAACCAGATACGCAGTATTTT
- | TRBJ2-2 | TRBV19 | TRBD1 | CASSGTGGLGTGELFF | TGTGCCAGTAGTGGGACAGGGGGATTAGGGACCGGGGAGCTGTTTTTT
- | TRBJ1-2 | TRBV30 | TRBD1 | CAWGKQGGSYGYTF | TGTGCCTGGGGGAAACAGGGGGGAAGCTATGGCTACACCTTC
- | TRBJ2-3 | TRBV5-1 | TRBD2 | CASSLVAGPSTDTQYF | TGCGCCAGCAGCTTGGTAGCGGGACCTAGCACAGATACGCAGTATTTT
once | TRBJ1-1 | TRBV6-5 | - | CASRGDTEAFF | TGTGCCAGCAGAGGAGACACTGAAGCTTTCTTT
- | TRBJ2-7 | TRBV7-9 | - | CASSLQPTGYYEQYF | TGTGCCAGCAGTTTACAACCGACAGGATACTACGAGCAGTACTTC
- | TRBJ2-3 | TRBV9 | TRBD2 | CASSVAALGGGFQYTQYF | TGTGCCAGCAGCGTAGCGGCCTTGGGCGGGGGGTTTCAGTATACGCAGTATTTT
- | TRBJ2-3 | TRBV27 | - | CASSKGNRGTDTQYF | TGTGCCAGCAGTAAGGGGAACAGGGGCACAGATACGCAGTATTTT
once | TRBJ2-4 | TRBV7-2 | TRBD2 | CASSRLAGVWAKNIQYF | TGTGCCAGCAGCCGTCTAGCGGGAGTTTGGGCCAAAAACATTCAGTACTTC
- | TRBJ1-1 | TRBV20-1 | - | CSAPFHTEAFF | TGCAGTGCCCCCTTTCACACTGAAGCTTTCTTT
- | TRBJ1-1 | TRBV29-1 | TRBD1 | CSVPEDRGNGEAFF | TGCAGCGTTCCCGAGGACAGGGGTAACGGTGAAGCTTTCTTT
few | TRBJ2-6 | TRBV9 | TRBD1 | CASSPRTGDGANVLTF | TGTGCCAGCAGCCCCCGGACAGGGGATGGGGCCAACGTCCTGACTTTC
- | TRBJ1-2 | TRBV30 | - | CAWSPGGAVGYTF | TGTGCCTGGAGCCCTGGGGGGGCGGTTGGCTACACCTTC
- | TRBJ1-1 | TRBV18 | - | CASSPVVSVNTEAFF | TGTGCCAGCTCACCTGTGGTTTCGGTGAACACTGAAGCTTTCTTT
- | TRBJ2-5 | TRBV2 | TRBD2 | CASSFLGGLQETQYF | TGTGCCAGCAGCTTCCTGGGGGGACTACAAGAGACCCAGTACTTC
- | TRBJ2-5 | TRBV10-3 | - | CAIRGVAETQYF | TGTGCCATCAGAGGGGTTGCAGAGACCCAGTACTTC
- | TRBJ1-5 | TRBV21-1 | - | CASSRGQGAIVSQPQHF | TGTGCCAGCAGCAGGGGGCAGGGGGCGATTGTCAGCCAGCCCCAGCATTTT
- | TRBJ1-2 | TRBV18 | - | CASSLLEAYGYTF | TGTGCCAGCTCTTTGCTGGAGGCCTATGGCTACACCTTC
few | TRBJ1-4 | TRBV4-3 | - | CASSQDRPSGGTNEKLFF | TGCGCCAGCAGCCAAGATCGGCCCTCGGGAGGAACTAATGAAAAACTGTTTTTT
- | TRBJ2-3 | TRBV10-3 | TRBD2 | CAIGSGGSTDTQYF | TGTGCCATCGGTAGCGGGGGGAGCACAGATACGCAGTATTTT
- | TRBJ2-4 | TRBV25-1 | - | CASSEGRGNIQYF | TGTGCCAGCAGTGAAGGCAGGGGAAACATTCAGTACTTC
- | TRBJ1-3 | TRBV7-8 | - | CASSLGRGTNSGNTIYF | TGTGCCAGCAGCTTAGGGCGGGGCACCAACTCTGGAAACACCATATATTTT
- | TRBJ2-1 | TRBV4-1 | TRBD2 | CASSQGAGGSGRFF | TGCGCCAGCAGCCAAGGGGCGGGGGGGTCGGGTCGGTTCTTC
- | TRBJ1-5 | TRBV6-5 | - | CASSYSGPGGPQHF | TGTGCCAGCAGTTACTCAGGGCCGGGGGGGCCCCAGCATTTT
- | TRBJ1-6 | TRBV7-2 | TRBD1 | CASSSPPRGTANSPLHF | TGTGCCAGCAGTTCACCCCCCCGCGGGACAGCTAATTCACCCCTCCACTTT
- | TRBJ1-5 | TRBV5-1 | - | CASSLEGGPGNQPQHF | TGCGCCAGCAGCTTGGAGGGGGGGCCTGGCAATCAGCCCCAGCATTTT
- | TRBJ2-1 | TRBV7-7 | TRBD2 | CASSLHPALTSGLRGNEQFF | TGTGCTAGCAGCTTACACCCCGCCTTGACTAGCGGTTTAAGGGGGAATGAGCAGTTCTTC
- | TRBJ1-3 | TRBV5-1 | - | CASSVRPQVLRPGDTIYF | TGCGCCAGCAGCGTTAGGCCTCAGGTGCTTCGGCCCGGGGACACCATATATTTT
- | TRBJ1-6 | TRBV2 | - | CASSQGPLHF | TGTGCCAGCAGTCAGGGACCCCTCCACTTT
- | TRBJ1-2 | TRBV7-2 | TRBD1 | CASSLTGMDGYTF | TGTGCCAGCAGCTTGACAGGGATGGATGGCTACACCTTC
- | TRBJ2-5 | TRBV7-6 | - | CASSTPGRETQYF | TGTGCCAGCAGCACACCGGGGAGGGAGACCCAGTACTTC
- | TRBJ2-7 | TRBV15 | TRBD2 | CATSAASGGRYEQYF | TGTGCCACCAGCGCGGCTAGCGGGGGCCGTTACGAGCAGTACTTC
- | TRBJ2-7 | TRBV11-2 | - | CASSPRTWTYEQYF | TGTGCCAGCAGCCCACGGACATGGACCTACGAGCAGTACTTC
- | TRBJ2-3 | TRBV4-2 | TRBD2 | CASSRGLAGELSSTDTQYF | TGTGCCAGCAGCCGGGGACTAGCGGGGGAACTAAGTAGCACAGATACGCAGTATTTT